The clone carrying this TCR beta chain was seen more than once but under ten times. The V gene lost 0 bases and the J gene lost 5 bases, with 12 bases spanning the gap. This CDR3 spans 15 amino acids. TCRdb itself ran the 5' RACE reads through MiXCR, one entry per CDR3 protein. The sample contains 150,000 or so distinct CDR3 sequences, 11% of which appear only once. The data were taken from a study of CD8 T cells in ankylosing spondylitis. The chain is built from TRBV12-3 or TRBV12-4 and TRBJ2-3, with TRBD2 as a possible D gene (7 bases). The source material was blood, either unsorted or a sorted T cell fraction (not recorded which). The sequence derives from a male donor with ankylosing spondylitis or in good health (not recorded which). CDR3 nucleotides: TGTGCCAGCAGTTTAGCGGGGGGGCCGAGAGATACGCAGTATTTT. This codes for CASSLAGGPRDTQYF.